This T cell receptor (beta chain) was documented in a study of identical twins. Points from the study as a whole: The same donors were not followed; conclusions instead depended on cross-sectional statistical analysis.

TCRdb recomputed calls from the 5' RACE reads with MiXCR, one row per CDR3 protein. The top ten hold roughly 0.3% of the sample, which has some 1,700,000 distinct CDR3 sequences, roughly a third seen once. This clonotype was observed at least ten times. Its antigen is not identified. V dropped 1 base and J dropped 5 bases, with 21 bases sitting between them. The CDR3 runs to 17 residues. Germline assignment: CDR1 MDHEN and CDR2 SYDVKM. Healthy Caucasians supplied all donations. This clonotype was sampled from a newborn girl in good health. J is TRBJ2-7 and V is TRBV28; maybe TRBD2 (5 bases). The sequenced sample consisted of cord blood. The DNA for the CDR3 is TGTGCCAGCAGTTTATTAGGTCGAGGGTCTGGCTTTAACGAGCAGTACTTC. Its protein product is CASSLLGRGSGFNEQYF.